These T cell receptor beta chains were read from a single sample in a study of T cells in Graves' hyperthyroidism and ophthalmopathy. MiXCR, applied by TCRdb to the multiplex PCR reads, yields one record per CDR3 protein. The sample shows around 600,000 distinct CDR3 sequences, 13% to 15% of them seen only once. The sample comprised blood. Every receptor here comes from a woman between 45 and 65 years old with Graves' ophthalmopathy. CDR3s include the opening cysteine and the closing phenylalanine or tryptophan. Each record gives: J gene, clone size, V gene, D gene, CDR3 DNA, CDR3 protein. D genes are given only for firm matches. Expanded clones get a size class; other rows say once, few or many, or leave the size out.

j_call: TRBJ2-2; clone_size: many; v_call: TRBV12-3/TRBV12-4; d_call: .; cdr3_nt: TGTGCCAGCAGATTCACCGGGGAGCTGTTTTTT; cdr3_aa: CASRFTGELFF
j_call: TRBJ2-7; clone_size: many; v_call: TRBV7-2; d_call: TRBD2; cdr3_nt: TGTGCCAGCAGCTCCGGACTAGCGCGGTACGAGCAGTACTTC; cdr3_aa: CASSSGLARYEQYF
j_call: TRBJ2-7; clone_size: .; v_call: TRBV7-9; d_call: TRBD1; cdr3_nt: TGTGCCAGCAGCTCCGGGACAGGTCCTCCAGGGCAGTACTTC; cdr3_aa: CASSSGTGPPGQYF
j_call: TRBJ1-5; clone_size: many; v_call: TRBV7-2; d_call: .; cdr3_nt: TGTGCCAGCAGCTTTTCCAGATATAGCAATCAGCCCCAGCATTTT; cdr3_aa: CASSFSRYSNQPQHF
j_call: TRBJ1-5; clone_size: few; v_call: TRBV20-1; d_call: TRBD1; cdr3_nt: TGCAGTGCTAGAAAAACCCGGGACAGGGGTTTGGATCAGCCCCAGCATTTT; cdr3_aa: CSARKTRDRGLDQPQHF
j_call: TRBJ1-4; clone_size: .; v_call: TRBV4-3; d_call: .; cdr3_nt: TGCGCCAGCAGCCAGCAAAGCTTTTCTGAAAAACTGTTTTTT; cdr3_aa: CASSQQSFSEKLFF
j_call: TRBJ2-7; clone_size: few; v_call: TRBV29-1; d_call: TRBD1; cdr3_nt: TGCAGCGTTGCTGGGCAGGGGGACTACGAGCAGTACTTC; cdr3_aa: CSVAGQGDYEQYF
j_call: TRBJ1-4; clone_size: few; v_call: TRBV19; d_call: TRBD1; cdr3_nt: TGTGCCAGTAAGCCCGGGACAGGGGGAGAAAAACTGTTTTTT; cdr3_aa: CASKPGTGGEKLFF
j_call: TRBJ2-3; clone_size: .; v_call: TRBV5-6; d_call: .; cdr3_nt: TGTGCCAGCAGCTTGAGGGGGGCTGGGTCACACACAGATACGCAGTATTTT; cdr3_aa: CASSLRGAGSHTDTQYF
j_call: TRBJ2-2; clone_size: many; v_call: TRBV11-2; d_call: .; cdr3_nt: TGTGCCAGCAGCTTTTTTTTGAACACCGGGGAGCTGTTTTTT; cdr3_aa: CASSFFLNTGELFF
j_call: TRBJ2-5; clone_size: .; v_call: TRBV6-2/TRBV6-3; d_call: .; cdr3_nt: TGTGCCAGCAGTTTGCGTCGGACCCAGTACTTC; cdr3_aa: CASSLRRTQYF
j_call: TRBJ2-5; clone_size: few; v_call: TRBV6-1; d_call: .; cdr3_nt: TGTGCCAGCAGTGGTGGGAAGGGAATCGAGACCCAGTACTTC; cdr3_aa: CASSGGKGIETQYF
j_call: TRBJ2-7; clone_size: many; v_call: TRBV28; d_call: TRBD2; cdr3_nt: TGTGCCAGCAGTTCAAGACTAGCGGGCGTGGGGTCGCAGTACTTC; cdr3_aa: CASSSRLAGVGSQYF
j_call: TRBJ2-1; clone_size: many; v_call: TRBV12-3/TRBV12-4; d_call: TRBD2; cdr3_nt: TGTGCCAGCAGTTTGGTGGGAGGGCCCAATGAGCAGTTCTTC; cdr3_aa: CASSLVGGPNEQFF
j_call: TRBJ1-2; clone_size: few; v_call: TRBV29-1; d_call: .; cdr3_nt: TGCAGCGTTGATATCCGGGACACAAGGGATGAGGGGAGTGGCTACACCTTC; cdr3_aa: CSVDIRDTRDEGSGYTF
j_call: TRBJ2-1; clone_size: many; v_call: TRBV20-1; d_call: .; cdr3_nt: TGCAGTGCTAGAGCCCCCGGGCCCCCAAACAACAATGAGCAGTTCTTC; cdr3_aa: CSARAPGPPNNNEQFF
j_call: TRBJ1-1; clone_size: many; v_call: TRBV28; d_call: .; cdr3_nt: TGTGCCAGCAGTTTTTTTGCGGACACTGAAGCTTTCTTT; cdr3_aa: CASSFFADTEAFF
j_call: TRBJ2-7; clone_size: many; v_call: TRBV5-1; d_call: .; cdr3_nt: TGCGCCAGCAGCCTCCGCCGGGACGCAGTGTACGAGCAGTACTTC; cdr3_aa: CASSLRRDAVYEQYF
j_call: TRBJ2-3; clone_size: many; v_call: TRBV30; d_call: .; cdr3_nt: TGTGCCTGGACAGCAATACACCCAGATACGCAGTATTTT; cdr3_aa: CAWTAIHPDTQYF
j_call: TRBJ2-7; clone_size: many; v_call: TRBV5-5; d_call: .; cdr3_nt: TGTGCCAGCAGCTTGGTAGGGGACCAGACCTACGAGCAGTACTTC; cdr3_aa: CASSLVGDQTYEQYF
j_call: TRBJ2-3; clone_size: .; v_call: TRBV10-3; d_call: .; cdr3_nt: TGTGCCATCAAGGCTGCCACAGATACGCAGTATTTT; cdr3_aa: CAIKAATDTQYF
j_call: TRBJ2-2; clone_size: many; v_call: TRBV3-1; d_call: .; cdr3_nt: TGTGCCAGCAGCCAATGGGAGCCGACCGGGGAGCTGTTTTTT; cdr3_aa: CASSQWEPTGELFF
j_call: TRBJ1-1; clone_size: many; v_call: TRBV9; d_call: .; cdr3_nt: TGTGCCAGCAGCGAGGGGGGCAGAGCGATTGAAGCTTTCTTT; cdr3_aa: CASSEGGRAIEAFF
j_call: TRBJ1-2; clone_size: many; v_call: TRBV27; d_call: TRBD1; cdr3_nt: TGTGCCAGCAGTGGACAGGGGGAAGGCTATGGCTACACCTTC; cdr3_aa: CASSGQGEGYGYTF
j_call: TRBJ1-5; clone_size: many; v_call: TRBV6-1; d_call: TRBD1; cdr3_nt: TGTGCCAGCAGTGAACAGGGGGCCTCCGTGCCCCAGCATTTT; cdr3_aa: CASSEQGASVPQHF
j_call: TRBJ2-3; clone_size: .; v_call: TRBV11-2; d_call: .; cdr3_nt: TGTGCCAGCAGCTTAGTGGGCAGGGGGGCTAGCACAGATACGCAGTATTTT; cdr3_aa: CASSLVGRGASTDTQYF
j_call: TRBJ2-1; clone_size: many; v_call: TRBV27; d_call: .; cdr3_nt: TGTGCCAGCAGCATCGGCGATGATGAGCAGTTCTTC; cdr3_aa: CASSIGDDEQFF
j_call: TRBJ2-5; clone_size: many; v_call: TRBV18; d_call: .; cdr3_nt: TGTGCCAGCTCACCACGGTTGTACCAAGAGACCCAGTACTTC; cdr3_aa: CASSPRLYQETQYF
j_call: TRBJ2-1; clone_size: many; v_call: TRBV7-8; d_call: TRBD2; cdr3_nt: TGTGCCAGCAGCCATAAGCGGGGGAGCTCCTACAATGAGCAGTTCTTC; cdr3_aa: CASSHKRGSSYNEQFF
j_call: TRBJ2-6; clone_size: once; v_call: TRBV4-3; d_call: .; cdr3_nt: TGCGCCAGCAGCGTTCCGTGGCAGGTCGCTGGGGCCAACGTCCTGACTTTC; cdr3_aa: CASSVPWQVAGANVLTF
j_call: TRBJ2-7; clone_size: few; v_call: TRBV18; d_call: TRBD2; cdr3_nt: TGTGCCAGCTCACCACCCTCTAGAGGGAGGGAGTTAGGCGAGCAGTACTTC; cdr3_aa: CASSPPSRGRELGEQYF
j_call: TRBJ2-5; clone_size: .; v_call: TRBV5-1; d_call: TRBD2; cdr3_nt: TGCGCCAGCAGCTCGGTTCTAGCGGGGCAAGAGACCCAGTACTTC; cdr3_aa: CASSSVLAGQETQYF
j_call: TRBJ2-5; clone_size: few; v_call: TRBV15; d_call: TRBD1; cdr3_nt: TGTGCCACCAGCAGAGACCCAGCAGGGGGCTTGATGGAGACCCAGTACTTC; cdr3_aa: CATSRDPAGGLMETQYF
j_call: TRBJ2-1; clone_size: many; v_call: TRBV5-1; d_call: .; cdr3_nt: TGTGCCAGCAGTCCGCGGGACCAATACAATGAGCAGTTCTTC; cdr3_aa: CASSPRDQYNEQFF
j_call: TRBJ1-2; clone_size: many; v_call: TRBV29-1; d_call: .; cdr3_nt: TGCAGCGTTGAAGGGTCACCGGCCCGAGCCTATGGCTACACCTTC; cdr3_aa: CSVEGSPARAYGYTF
j_call: TRBJ1-5; clone_size: many; v_call: TRBV2; d_call: .; cdr3_nt: TGTGCCAGCAGTGTTGACGGAAATCAGCCCCAGCATTTT; cdr3_aa: CASSVDGNQPQHF
j_call: TRBJ2-6; clone_size: many; v_call: TRBV28; d_call: .; cdr3_nt: TGTGCCAGCAGTTTGATCCCCCCTAGCTCTGGGGCCAACGTCCTGACTTTC; cdr3_aa: CASSLIPPSSGANVLTF
j_call: TRBJ2-1; clone_size: many; v_call: TRBV7-3; d_call: TRBD2; cdr3_nt: TGTGCCAGCAGCCCGCGGGGAGCGGGAGTGAGCAATGAGCAGTTCTTC; cdr3_aa: CASSPRGAGVSNEQFF
j_call: TRBJ1-1; clone_size: many; v_call: TRBV12-3/TRBV12-4; d_call: TRBD1; cdr3_nt: TGTGCCAGCAGGTCGACAGGGGGCATGAACACTGAAGCTTTCTTT; cdr3_aa: CASRSTGGMNTEAFF
j_call: TRBJ2-1; clone_size: many; v_call: TRBV12-3/TRBV12-4; d_call: .; cdr3_nt: TGTGCCAGCAGCCTGAGGAGGTACAATGAGCAGTTCTTC; cdr3_aa: CASSLRRYNEQFF
j_call: TRBJ1-2; clone_size: many; v_call: TRBV28; d_call: .; cdr3_nt: TGTGCCAGCAGTCTGGGGACTCGCGGCTACACCTTC; cdr3_aa: CASSLGTRGYTF
j_call: TRBJ1-2; clone_size: few; v_call: TRBV5-6; d_call: .; cdr3_nt: TGTGCCAGCAGCCCCTCGGCAGGTCCTTGGAACTATGGCTACACCTTC; cdr3_aa: CASSPSAGPWNYGYTF
j_call: TRBJ2-7; clone_size: many; v_call: TRBV7-3; d_call: .; cdr3_nt: TGTGCCAGCAGCGTAACAGGGGAGGCGGGCCGCGAGCAGTACTTC; cdr3_aa: CASSVTGEAGREQYF
j_call: TRBJ2-2; clone_size: many; v_call: TRBV18; d_call: .; cdr3_nt: TGTGCCAGCTCACTCCGGGCAGGGACGAACACCGGGGAGCTGTTTTTT; cdr3_aa: CASSLRAGTNTGELFF